Presented here are 15 T cell receptor beta chains from one specimen sequenced in a study of vaccination and CD4 T cells after COVID-19. With the Oncomine TCR Beta short-read assay, DNA from cultured CD4+ T cells was sequenced. TCRdb reprocessed the PCR reads with MiXCR, giving one entry per CDR3 protein. The table includes around 18,000 distinct CDR3 sequences, 40% to 60% detected once. Sample treatment: roughly ten-day PBMC culture with coronavirus spike peptide pools or control peptides (ViraFEST assay). The antigens of these receptors remain unknown. The sample here was CD4+ T cells from blood, cultured in vitro, taken before SARS-CoV-2 vaccination. Receptor source: a human donor who had recovered from COVID-19.

The chain combines TRBV6-5 with TRBJ2-7; D is undetermined. Germline V lookup: CDR1 MNHEY, CDR2 SVGAGI. V shed 0 bases and J shed 6 bases, with 21 bases lying between them. This CDR3 has 17 amino acids. CDR3 loop: CASSYSSTSLPSGEQYF. The CDR3 nucleotides read TGTGCCAGCAGTTACTCGTCCACCAGTTTACCTTCGGGCGAGCAGTACTTC.

V is TRBV12-3 or TRBV12-4 and J is TRBJ1-5, with D perhaps matching TRBD1 (6 bases). The V and J ends lost 2 bases and 1 base respectively, with 18 bases between them. The CDR3 has 18 amino acids. The CDR3 DNA reads as TGTGCCAGCAGTTTATCAGGTGGGGGGGCGGGCAGCAATCAGCCCCAGCATTTT. As protein: CASSLSGGGAGSNQPQHF.

V and J are TRBV20-1 and TRBJ2-1, with TRBD1 identical over 10 bases. In germline, CDR1 is DFQATT, CDR2 SNEGSKA (reference sequence). With V trimmed by 3 bases and J by 5 bases, 7 bases remained unmatched. This CDR3 is 15 amino acids long. In DNA form, the CDR3 reads TGCAGTGCTAGCCTAGGACAGGGGGTTAACAATGAGCAGTTCTTC. Translation gives CSASLGQGVNNEQFF.

V gene TRBV24-1 combines with J gene TRBJ2-3; the D is unclear. CDR1 and CDR2 from the germline V gene are KGHDR and SFDVKD. This CDR3 is built from 15 residues. V was trimmed by 4 bases and J by 0 bases, leaving 10 bases between them. CDR3 in amino acids: CATSDQSDSTDTQYF. The DNA for the CDR3 is TGTGCCACCAGTGACCAATCGGACAGCACAGATACGCAGTATTTT.

The chain employs TRBV20-1 and TRBJ2-6; possibly TRBD1 for D (6 bases). From germline, CDR1 is DFQATT and CDR2 SNEGSKA (reference sequence). The CDR3 covers 17 residues. V was trimmed by 3 bases and J by 0 bases, leaving 15 bases between them. This chain's CDR3 is CSASLGAQFSGANVLTF. CDR3 in DNA: TGCAGTGCTAGTTTGGGGGCACAGTTCTCTGGGGCCAACGTCCTGACTTTC.

V gene TRBV28 combines with J gene TRBJ1-6; TRBD1 might be the D (5 bases). CDR3 size: 18 residues. Germline CDR1 MDHEN, CDR2 SYDVKM. V lost 7 bases, J lost 2 bases, and 21 bases lay in between. The CDR3 DNA follows: TGTGCCAGCATGGTGGGGTATCAGGGAGGAACCTATAATTCACCCCTCCACTTT. It translates to CASMVGYQGGTYNSPLHF.

This clonotype was detected only a few times. The chain carries TRBV7-3 and TRBJ2-5; TRBD1 matches at 8 bases. V gave up 6 bases and J gave up 5 bases; unmatched junction bases: 5. The CDR3 is 13 residues long. The germline V gene has CDR1 SGHTA and CDR2 FQGTGA. CDR3 bases: TGTGCCAGCAGTCAGGGGGCATGGGAGACCCAGTACTTC. Protein: CASSQGAWETQYF. The full variable domain, with the rest looked up from reference TRBV7-3 and TRBJ2-5, is GAGVSQTPSNKVTEKGKYVELRCDPISGHTALYWYRQSLGQGPEFLIYFQGTGAADDSGLPNDRFFAVRPEGSVSTLKIQRTERGDSAVYLCASSQGAWETQYFGPGTRLLVL.

This clonotype was seen only a few times. J is TRBJ1-2 and V is TRBV11-2, with D possibly matching TRBD1 (5 bases). Germline CDR1 reads SGHAT; CDR2 reads FQNNGV. V lost 5 bases and J lost 8, with 12 bases in between. This CDR3 is built from 12 residues. CDR3 sequence reads: CASSRRGAGYTF. Here the CDR3 DNA reads TGTGCCAGCAGCCGAAGGGGTGCCGGCTACACCTTC.

CDR3 sequence (DNA): TGTGCCTCTGTCCGGGAGGGCAATGAGCAGTTCTTC. Amino acid sequence: CASVREGNEQFF. This chain links TRBV10-3 with TRBJ2-1; 8 bases map to TRBD2. Germline lookup yields CDR1 ENHRY and CDR2 SYGVKD. There are 12 residues in the CDR3. V gave up 11 bases and J gave up 6 bases; unmatched junction bases: 6.

The chain employs TRBV28 and TRBJ1-1; possibly TRBD1 for D (6 bases). The CDR3 is made up of 15 amino acids. CDR1 is MDHEN, CDR2 SYDVKM, per germline. The V end lost 6 bases, the J end lost 3 bases, and 17 bases lay between the germline ends. CDR3 nucleotides: TGTGCCAGCAGCGTCAGAGGGGGGGTGGACACTGAAGCTTTCTTT. It specifies CASSVRGGVDTEAFF.

The chain combines TRBV27 with TRBJ2-1; 13 bases match TRBD2. J gave up 5 bases and V 5 bases, and 6 bases lay outside the gene matches. The CDR3 has 16 residues. Looked up from germline, CDR1 is MNHEY and CDR2 is SMNVEV (reference sequence). The CDR3 nucleotides are TGTGCCAGCAGTCCTATCGGGACTAGCGGGAACAATGAGCAGTTCTTC. This translates into CASSPIGTSGNNEQFF.

The chain carries TRBV2 and TRBJ1-1, with 7 bases matching TRBD1. The CDR3 sequence is 13 residues long. The germline CDR1 and CDR2 sequences are SNHLY and FYNNEI. V was clipped by 10 bases and J by 2 bases; unmatched bases: 7. CDR3 bases: TGTGCCAATGGAGGGGACAGAAACACTGAAGCTTTCTTT. This sequence encodes CANGGDRNTEAFF.

The chain uses TRBV5-5 and TRBJ2-3, with TRBD1 matching over 8 bases. The germline V gene has CDR1 SGHKS and CDR2 YYEKEE (reference sequence). After removal of 1 base from V and 4 bases from J, the junction contained 8 bases not matched to a gene. The CDR3 spans 16 residues. The CDR3 spells CASSLLGQGAADTQYF. The CDR3 nucleotides read TGTGCCAGCAGCTTGTTGGGTCAGGGGGCCGCAGATACGCAGTATTTT.

This clonotype was observed a handful of times. CDR3 residues: CAISEGNGELFF. The CDR3 DNA is TGTGCCATCAGTGAGGGGAACGGGGAGCTGTTTTTT. The chain couples TRBV10-3 to TRBJ2-2; D gene unclear. V lost 2 bases to trimming and J lost 7 bases, with 5 bases between them. The CDR3 is 12 residues long. Per germline, CDR1 ENHRY and CDR2 SYGVKD.

This clonotype occurred a few times. V and J are TRBV21-1 and TRBJ2-7; the DNA was not compared with TRBD2, the D call given in the table. TRBV21-1 is given as a pseudogene. The CDR3 is made up of 16 amino acids. For the CDR3, the DNA is TGTGCCAGCAGCAAAGGAAAAACGGGAGAAGGGTACGAGCAGTACTTC. Translated, it gives CASSKGKTGEGYEQYF.